This note documents a single TCR beta chain sequence. Its antigen is as yet unknown. The PCR employed 60 Vbeta primers together with 13 Jbeta primers. Profiled with immunoSEQ multiplex PCR; TCRdb holds only in-frame clones, not every one. This sample has 90,000 to 95,000 clones, with around 78% found just once. The source of the sample is a study of cytomegalovirus exposure and HLA in healthy donors. Study-wide results and caveats: Apart from CMV serostatus, no immune exposure information was available. In a later analysis, approximately 15,000 TCR beta sequences were associated with HLA alleles at 0.05 false discovery rate. Most TCR sequences were seen very rarely across donors, but some public TCRs occurred in many.

Germline V lookup: CDR1 SGDLS, CDR2 YYNGEE. The length of the CDR3 is 18 residues. V dropped 0 bases and J dropped 2; count of bases not matched to a gene: 4. What was sequenced was PBMCs. This rearrangement joins TRBV9 to TRBJ2-3; 15 bases match TRBD2. This clonotype was sampled from a young man in good health and CMV-seronegative. CDR3 amino acids: CASSVEGLAGGITDTQYF. The CDR3 DNA reads TGTGCCAGCAGCGTAGAGGGACTAGCGGGGGGAATCACAGATACGCAGTATTTT.